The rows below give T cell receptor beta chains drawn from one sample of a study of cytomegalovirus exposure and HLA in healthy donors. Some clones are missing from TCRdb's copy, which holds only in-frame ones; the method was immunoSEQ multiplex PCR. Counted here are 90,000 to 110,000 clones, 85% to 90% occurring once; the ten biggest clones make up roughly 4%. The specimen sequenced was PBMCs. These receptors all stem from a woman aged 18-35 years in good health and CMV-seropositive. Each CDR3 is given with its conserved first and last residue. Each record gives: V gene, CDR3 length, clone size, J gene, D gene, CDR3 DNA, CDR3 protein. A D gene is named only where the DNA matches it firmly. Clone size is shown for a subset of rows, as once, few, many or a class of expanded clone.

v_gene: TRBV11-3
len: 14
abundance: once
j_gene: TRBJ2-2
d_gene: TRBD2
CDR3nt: TGTGCCAGCAGCTCGGGGGGATGGACCGGGGAGCTGTTTTTT
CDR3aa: CASSSGGWTGELFF

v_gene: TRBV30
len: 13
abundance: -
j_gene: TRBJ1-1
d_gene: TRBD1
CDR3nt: TGTGCCTCCCGGACAGGGGGGAACACTGAAGCTTTCTTT
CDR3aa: CASRTGGNTEAFF

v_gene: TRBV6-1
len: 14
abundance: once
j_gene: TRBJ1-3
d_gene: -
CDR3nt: TGTGCCAGCAGAGATTACAGGTCCGGAAACACCATATATTTT
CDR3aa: CASRDYRSGNTIYF

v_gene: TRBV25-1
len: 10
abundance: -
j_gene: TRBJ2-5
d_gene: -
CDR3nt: TGTGCCAGCAGTTCGGAGACCCAGTACTTC
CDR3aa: CASSSETQYF

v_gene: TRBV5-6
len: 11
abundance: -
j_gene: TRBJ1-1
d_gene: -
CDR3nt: TGTGCCAGCAGCTTCAGCACTGAAGCTTTCTTT
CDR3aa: CASSFSTEAFF

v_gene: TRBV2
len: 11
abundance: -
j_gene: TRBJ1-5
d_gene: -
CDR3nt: TGTGCCAGCAGTCCACAGGGTCCCCAGCATTTT
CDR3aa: CASSPQGPQHF

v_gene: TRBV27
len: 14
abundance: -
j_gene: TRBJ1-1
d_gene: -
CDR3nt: TGTGCCAGCAGTTCCCAGGGCCCGAGGACTGAAGCTTTCTTT
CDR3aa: CASSSQGPRTEAFF

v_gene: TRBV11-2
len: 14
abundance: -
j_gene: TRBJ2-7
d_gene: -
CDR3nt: TGTGCCAGCAGCTTCCGGACAGCCTCCTACGAGCAGTACTTC
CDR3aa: CASSFRTASYEQYF

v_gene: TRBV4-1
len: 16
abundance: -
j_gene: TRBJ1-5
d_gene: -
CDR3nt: TGCGCCAGCAGCCAAGTACCCGGGCAGGGAAGTCAGCCCCAGCATTTT
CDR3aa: CASSQVPGQGSQPQHF

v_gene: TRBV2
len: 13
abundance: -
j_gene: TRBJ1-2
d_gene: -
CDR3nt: TGTGCCAGCAGGGAGACCAGGGACTTGGGCTACACCTTC
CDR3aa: CASRETRDLGYTF

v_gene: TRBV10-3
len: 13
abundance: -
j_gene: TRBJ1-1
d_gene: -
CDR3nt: TGTGCCGCCTCGGGAGTCGAGAACACTGAAGCTTTCTTT
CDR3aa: CAASGVENTEAFF

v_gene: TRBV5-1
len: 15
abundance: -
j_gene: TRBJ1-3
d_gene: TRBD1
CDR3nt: TGCGCCAGCAGCTTGGCGGGACAGGGTAGAAACACCATATATTTT
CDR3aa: CASSLAGQGRNTIYF

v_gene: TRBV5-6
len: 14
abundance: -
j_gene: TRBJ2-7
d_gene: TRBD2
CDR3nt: TGTGCCAGCAGCTTGGCCGGGACTAATGACGAGCAGTACTTC
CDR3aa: CASSLAGTNDEQYF

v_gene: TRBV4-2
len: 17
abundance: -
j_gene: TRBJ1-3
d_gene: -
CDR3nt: TGTGCCAGCAGCCAAGATTTACGGGTAGGCTCTGGAAACACCATATATTTT
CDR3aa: CASSQDLRVGSGNTIYF

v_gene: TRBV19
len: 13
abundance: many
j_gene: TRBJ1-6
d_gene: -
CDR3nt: TGTGCCAGCAATCAGGGCACAGATTCACCCCTCCACTTT
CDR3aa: CASNQGTDSPLHF

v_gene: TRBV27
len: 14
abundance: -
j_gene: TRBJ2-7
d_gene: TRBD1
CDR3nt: TGTGCCAGCAGCCAAATTCGGGACAGCTCAGAGCAGTACTTC
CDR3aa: CASSQIRDSSEQYF

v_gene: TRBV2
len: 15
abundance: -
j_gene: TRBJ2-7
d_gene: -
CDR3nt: TGTGCCAGCAGTGAAGCATCCTCGGGTTCCTACGAGCAGTACTTC
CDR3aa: CASSEASSGSYEQYF

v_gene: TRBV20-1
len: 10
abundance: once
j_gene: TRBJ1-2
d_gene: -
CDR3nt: TGCAGTGCCACCGACGGGGGTAATACCTTC
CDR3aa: CSATDGGNTF

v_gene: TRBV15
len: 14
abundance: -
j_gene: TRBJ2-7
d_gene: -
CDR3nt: TGTGCCACCAGCAGTGGGGCGGGGAACGACGAGCAGTACTTC
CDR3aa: CATSSGAGNDEQYF

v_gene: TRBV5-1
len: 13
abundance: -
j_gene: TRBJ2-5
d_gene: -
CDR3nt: TGCGCCAGCAGTCCCAGGGAAGGCGAGACCCAGTACTTC
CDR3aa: CASSPREGETQYF

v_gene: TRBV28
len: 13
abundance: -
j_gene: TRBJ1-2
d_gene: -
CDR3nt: TGTGCCAGCAGTTTACTGGGGAGCAGTGGCTACACCTTC
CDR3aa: CASSLLGSSGYTF

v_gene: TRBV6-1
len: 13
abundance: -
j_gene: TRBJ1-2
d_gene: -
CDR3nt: TGTGCCAGCAGATACACCCAGGGAAATGGCTACACCTTC
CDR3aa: CASRYTQGNGYTF

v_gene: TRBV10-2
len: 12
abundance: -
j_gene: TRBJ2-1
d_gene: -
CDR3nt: TGCGCCAGCACCGAGCTAGGGGATGAGCAGTTCTTC
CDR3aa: CASTELGDEQFF

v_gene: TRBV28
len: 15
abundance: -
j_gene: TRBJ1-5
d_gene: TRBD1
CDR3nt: TGTGCCAGCAGTTCCCCAGGAGGGGGCTGGCAGCCCCAGCATTTT
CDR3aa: CASSSPGGGWQPQHF

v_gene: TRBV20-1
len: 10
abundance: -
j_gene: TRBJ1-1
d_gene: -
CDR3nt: TGCAGCTGGGGGGACACTGAAGCTTTCTTT
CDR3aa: CSWGDTEAFF

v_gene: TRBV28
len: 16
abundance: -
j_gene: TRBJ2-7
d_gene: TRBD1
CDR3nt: TGTGCCAGCAGTGGGGGGGGGACAGGGGCACCCTACGAGCAGTACTTC
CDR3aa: CASSGGGTGAPYEQYF

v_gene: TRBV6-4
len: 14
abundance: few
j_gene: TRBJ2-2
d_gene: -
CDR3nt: TGTGCCAGCAGGGCCAGGGGATCCACCGGGGAGCTGTTTTTT
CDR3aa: CASRARGSTGELFF

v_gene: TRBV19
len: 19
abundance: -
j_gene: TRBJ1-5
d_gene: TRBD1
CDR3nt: TGTGCCAGTAGTATAGATAGGTCAGGGGGGAGGAGAAGCAATCAGCCCCAGCATTTT
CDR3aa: CASSIDRSGGRRSNQPQHF

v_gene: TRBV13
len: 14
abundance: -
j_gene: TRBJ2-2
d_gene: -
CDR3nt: TGTGCCAGCAGCTTACGAGGTGTCCCCGGGGAGCTGTTTTTT
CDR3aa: CASSLRGVPGELFF

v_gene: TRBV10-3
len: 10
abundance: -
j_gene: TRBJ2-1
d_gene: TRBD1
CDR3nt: TGTGCCGCAGGACAGGGCGAACAGTTCTTC
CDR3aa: CAAGQGEQFF

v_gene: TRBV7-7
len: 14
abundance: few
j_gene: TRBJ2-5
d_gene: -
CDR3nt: TGTGCCAGCAGCCAAGTCGGGGGTCAAGAGACCCAGTACTTC
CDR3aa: CASSQVGGQETQYF

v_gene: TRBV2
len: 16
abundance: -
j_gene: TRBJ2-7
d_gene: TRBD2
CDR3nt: TGTGCCAGCGGGAGACGAGCGGGAAGGAGCTCCTACGAGCAGTACTTC
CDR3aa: CASGRRAGRSSYEQYF

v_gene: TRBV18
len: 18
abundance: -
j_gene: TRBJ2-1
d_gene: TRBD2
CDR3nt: TGTGCCAGCTCACCCTTCACTAGCGGGAGAAAGGAAACTATTGTGCAGTTCTTC
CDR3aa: CASSPFTSGRKETIVQFF

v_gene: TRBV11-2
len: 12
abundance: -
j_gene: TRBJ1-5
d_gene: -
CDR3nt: TGTGCCAGCAGCTCGGACAACCAGCCCCAGCATTTT
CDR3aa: CASSSDNQPQHF

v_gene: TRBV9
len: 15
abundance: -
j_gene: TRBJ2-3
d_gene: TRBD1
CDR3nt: TGTGCCAGCAGCGTAGCTACAGGGGAGACAGATACGCAGTATTTT
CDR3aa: CASSVATGETDTQYF

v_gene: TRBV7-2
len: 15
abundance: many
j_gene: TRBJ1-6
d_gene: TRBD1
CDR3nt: TGTGCCAGCAGCTTAGGAACCAGGGGGCACTCACCCCTCCACTTT
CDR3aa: CASSLGTRGHSPLHF

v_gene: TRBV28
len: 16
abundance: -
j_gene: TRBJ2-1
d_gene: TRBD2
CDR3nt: TGTGCCAGCAGCCAACTTAGCGGGAGAAAGGTAGATGAGCAGTTCTTC
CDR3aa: CASSQLSGRKVDEQFF

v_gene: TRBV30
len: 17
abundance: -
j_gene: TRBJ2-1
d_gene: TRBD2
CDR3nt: TGTGCCTGGGATACACGCCGGACTAGCGGTTCCTACAATGAGCAGTTCTTC
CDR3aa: CAWDTRRTSGSYNEQFF

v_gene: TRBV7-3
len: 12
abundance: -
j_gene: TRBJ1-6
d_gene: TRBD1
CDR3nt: TGTGCCAGCAGCACAACACAGGGGTCCCTCCACTTT
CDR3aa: CASSTTQGSLHF

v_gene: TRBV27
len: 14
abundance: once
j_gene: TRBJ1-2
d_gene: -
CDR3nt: TGTGCCAGCAGTTTTGCGGGATCTAACTATGGCTACACCTTC
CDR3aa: CASSFAGSNYGYTF

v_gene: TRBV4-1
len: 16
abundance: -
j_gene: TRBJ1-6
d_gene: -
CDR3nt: TGCGCCAGCAGCCCAGCCCAGTCCTCTAGCCATTCACCCCTCCACTTT
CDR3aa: CASSPAQSSSHSPLHF

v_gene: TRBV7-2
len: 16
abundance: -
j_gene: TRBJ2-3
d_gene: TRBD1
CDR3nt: TGTGCCAGCAGCCAATATGGACAGGGGTTCACAGATACGCAGTATTTT
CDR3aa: CASSQYGQGFTDTQYF

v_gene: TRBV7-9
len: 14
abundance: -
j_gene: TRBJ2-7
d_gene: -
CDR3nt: TGTGCCAGCAGCTTAGAGACGGGGGCCTACGAGCAGTACTTC
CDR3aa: CASSLETGAYEQYF

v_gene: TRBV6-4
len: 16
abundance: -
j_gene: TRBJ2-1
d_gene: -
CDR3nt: TGTGCCAGCAGTGACCTGTCCCGGGGGGCTGTAAATGAGCAGTTCTTC
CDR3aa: CASSDLSRGAVNEQFF

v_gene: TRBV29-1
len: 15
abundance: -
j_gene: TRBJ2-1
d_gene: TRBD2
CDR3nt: TGCAGCGTGGGGGGTGGGCTGGCGGGAGATAGGGAGCAGTTCTTC
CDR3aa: CSVGGGLAGDREQFF

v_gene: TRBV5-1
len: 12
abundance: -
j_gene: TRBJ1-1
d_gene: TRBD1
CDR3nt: TGCGCCAGCAGCCAAACAGGGGCCGGAGCTTTCTTT
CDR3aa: CASSQTGAGAFF

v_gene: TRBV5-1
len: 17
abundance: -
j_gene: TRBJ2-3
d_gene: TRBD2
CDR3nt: TGCGCCAGCAGCTTTACAAACCGGGGGGTGGGCACAGATACGCAGTATTTT
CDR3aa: CASSFTNRGVGTDTQYF

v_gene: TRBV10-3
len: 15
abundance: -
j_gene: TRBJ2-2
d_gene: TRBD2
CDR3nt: TGTGCCATCAGTGAACTAGCGGTGAACACCGGGGAGCTGTTTTTT
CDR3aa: CAISELAVNTGELFF

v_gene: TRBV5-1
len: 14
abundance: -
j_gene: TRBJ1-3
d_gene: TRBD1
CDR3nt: TGCGCCAGCAGCTCCACAGGGGCCGGAAACACCATATATTTT
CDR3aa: CASSSTGAGNTIYF

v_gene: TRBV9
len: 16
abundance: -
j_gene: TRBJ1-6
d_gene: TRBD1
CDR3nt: TGTGCCAGCAGTGCGACAGGGCACACCTATAATTCACCCCTCCACTTT
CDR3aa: CASSATGHTYNSPLHF

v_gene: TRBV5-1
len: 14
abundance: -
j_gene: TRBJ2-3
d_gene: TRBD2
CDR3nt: TGCGCCAGCAGCTTGGGGACTAGCGGAGATACGCAGTATTTT
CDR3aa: CASSLGTSGDTQYF

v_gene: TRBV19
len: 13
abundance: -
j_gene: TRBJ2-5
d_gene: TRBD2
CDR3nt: TGTGCCAGTAGTATTGCTAGCGGAGAGACCCAGTACTTC
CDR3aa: CASSIASGETQYF

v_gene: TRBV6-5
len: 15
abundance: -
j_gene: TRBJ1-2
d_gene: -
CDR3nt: TGTGCCAGCAAAACTCCAAGGGCAGGGCACTATGGCTACACCTTC
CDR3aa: CASKTPRAGHYGYTF

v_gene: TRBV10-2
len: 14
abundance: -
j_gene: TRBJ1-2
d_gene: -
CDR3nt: TGCGCCAGTAAAATCGGTGGGGGCGCGGTTGGCTACACCTTC
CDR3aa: CASKIGGGAVGYTF

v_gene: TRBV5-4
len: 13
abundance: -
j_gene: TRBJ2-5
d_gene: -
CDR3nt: TGTGCCAGCAGCCCGGACACCCAAGAGACCCAGTACTTC
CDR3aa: CASSPDTQETQYF

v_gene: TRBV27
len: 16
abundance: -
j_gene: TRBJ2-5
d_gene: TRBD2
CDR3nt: TGTGCCAGCAGTCCAAACATCTATAGCGGGAGAGAGACCCAGTACTTC
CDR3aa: CASSPNIYSGRETQYF

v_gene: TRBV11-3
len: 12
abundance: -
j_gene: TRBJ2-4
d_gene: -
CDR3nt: TGTGCCAGCAGCTGGGGACAAGACATTCAGTACTTC
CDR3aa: CASSWGQDIQYF

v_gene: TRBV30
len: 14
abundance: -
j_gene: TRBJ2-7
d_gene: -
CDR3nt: TGTGCCTGGAGTTCAGGGGCCCCACACAACGAGCAGTACTTC
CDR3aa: CAWSSGAPHNEQYF

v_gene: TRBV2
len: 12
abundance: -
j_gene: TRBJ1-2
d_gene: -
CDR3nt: TGTGCCAGCAGGACGACAGGCGGCGGCTACACCTTC
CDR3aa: CASRTTGGGYTF